Presented here are 3 T cell receptor beta chains from one specimen sequenced in a study of T cells in localized non-small cell lung cancer (dated by TCRdb to between 2020 and 2021). The library was built by means of the immunoSEQ multiplex PCR assay. The immuneACCESS repertoire file appears here via TCRdb, limited to in-frame rearrangements. These files lack a portion of the clones; in checked studies, under half of the deficit traces to unresolved V genes, and the cause of the others is not known. This sample is represented by about 1,500 clones; 20% to 25% of them were singletons. Approximately 9% of the sample is taken by the ten largest. The source was normal lung tissue next to the tumor, collected before any cancer treatment. These receptors originate from a female donor aged 60 or older with stage II squamous cell lung carcinoma.

Only a few counts were recorded for this clone. This chain connects TRBV29-1 to TRBJ1-1; D unresolved. The V end lost 0 bases, the J end lost 3 bases, and 8 bases lay between the germline ends. Germline V lookup: CDR1 SQVTM, CDR2 ANQGSEA. The CDR3 totals 13 residues. The CDR3 DNA reads TGCAGCGTTGAAGATCGGAGATACACTGAAGCTTTCTTT. It is translated as CSVEDRRYTEAFF.

The V and J genes are TRBV11-3 and TRBJ1-1; D may be TRBD1 (6 bases). V lost 1 base and J 4 bases, leaving 13 bases between the germline ends. The CDR3 loop spans 15 amino acids. Germline CDR1 and CDR2: SGHNT and YENEEA. CDR3 bases: TGTGCCAGCAGCTTAGTATGGGGGGCGCGCACTGAAGCTTTCTTT. Protein product: CASSLVWGARTEAFF.

The rearrangement links TRBV30 to TRBJ1-4; TRBD1 matches 7 bases. J gave up 3 bases and V 4 bases, and 2 bases lay outside the gene matches. Germline loops: CDR1 GTSNPN, CDR2 SVGIG (reference sequence). The length of the CDR3 is 13 residues. The CDR3: CAWMGQPNEKLFF. In DNA form, the CDR3 reads TGTGCCTGGATGGGACAGCCTAATGAAAAACTGTTTTTT.